This T cell receptor beta chain came from a study of blood T cell repertoires in COVID-19. Study in general: The study drew acute and convalescent COVID-19 samples from the United States, Italy and Spain.

Participants came from around 25 US areas, aged roughly 18 to 95 years. In assigning cohorts, the study relied on participant-reported clinical history. There are 17 residues in the CDR3. Germline CDR1 is LGHDT and CDR2 is YNNKEL (reference sequence). V was pared by 4 bases and J by 0 bases, with 8 bases of the junction left unmatched. Per the original methods: Estimated nucleated cell counts came from reference gene primer amplification. Profiling relied on immunoSEQ multiplex PCR, and the TCRdb table lists in-frame clones only, not all of them. Clone size and V and J calls were adopted from that table, with D and trimming inferred from the DNA. The sample includes around 370,000 clones, 88% of them seen just once.

What was sequenced was PBMCs or T cells enriched from blood (not recorded which). This receptor was obtained from a woman aged 18-29 years who had recovered from COVID-19. V gene TRBV3-1 (or the pseudogene TRBV3-2) combines with J gene TRBJ1-2; 10 bases fit TRBD1. The CDR3 DNA reads as TGTGCCAGCAGCCCAAGTTGGGGGACAGGGGCTAACTATGGCTACACCTTC. Translating it yields CASSPSWGTGANYGYTF.